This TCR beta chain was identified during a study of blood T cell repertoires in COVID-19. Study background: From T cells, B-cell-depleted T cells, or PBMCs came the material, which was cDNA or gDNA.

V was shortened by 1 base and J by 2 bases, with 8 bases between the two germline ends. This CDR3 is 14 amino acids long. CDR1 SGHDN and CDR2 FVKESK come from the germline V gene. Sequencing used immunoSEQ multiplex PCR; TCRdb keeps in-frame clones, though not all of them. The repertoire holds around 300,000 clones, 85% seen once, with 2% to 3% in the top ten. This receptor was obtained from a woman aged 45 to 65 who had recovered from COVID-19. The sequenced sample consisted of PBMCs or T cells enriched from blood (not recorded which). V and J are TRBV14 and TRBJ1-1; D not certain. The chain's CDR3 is CASSQAYGNTEAFF. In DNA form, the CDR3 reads TGTGCCAGCAGCCAAGCTTACGGTAACACTGAAGCTTTCTTT.